The clone carrying this T cell receptor (beta chain) was counted a single time. Its antigen is not identified. The data originate from a study of cytomegalovirus exposure and HLA in healthy donors. Overall study findings and caveats: V- and J-gene trimming of TCR beta was linked (in a later analysis) to a missense DCLRE1C variant. Certain sequence variants were highly shared and formed a cluster, and this cluster was likely a sequencing artifact. Some TCR beta chains (roughly 150 of them) were listed as cytomegalovirus-associated.

In the PCR, 60 Vbeta and 13 Jbeta primers were used. Profiling relied on immunoSEQ multiplex PCR, and the TCRdb table lists in-frame clones only, not all of them. This sample has tens of thousands of clones, with roughly 74% found just once. The receptor comes from a woman in her 50s in good health and CMV-seropositive. Sample: PBMCs.

The CDR3 DNA follows: TGTGCCAGTATGCGGGAGAACGAGCAGTACTTC. It encodes CASMRENEQYF. This rearrangement joins TRBV6-6 to TRBJ2-7; TRBD2 agrees at 7 bases. From germline, CDR1 is MNHNY and CDR2 SVGAGI (reference sequence). The J segment lost 5 bases and the V segment lost 9 bases, leaving 4 bases of the junction unmatched. The CDR3 extends over 11 amino acids.